The 30 T cell receptor beta chains listed next were all sequenced from one sample in a study of blood T cell repertoires in COVID-19. The protocol was immunoSEQ multiplex PCR, while the TCRdb copy is restricted to in-frame clones and leaves out a portion. The table lists around 450,000 clones, nearly 90% of them singletons. The sample was PBMCs or T cells enriched from blood (not recorded which). These receptors all come from a woman under 30 with acute COVID-19.

The chain combines TRBV28 with TRBJ1-4; D might be TRBD1 (6 bases). The V gene's germline CDR1 is MDHEN and CDR2 SYDVKM. This CDR3 region has 14 residues. V gave up 6 bases and J gave up 4 bases, with 12 bases separating them. The CDR3 region is CASSEGQLNEKLFF. The CDR3 DNA sequence: TGTGCCAGCAGCGAAGGACAGCTTAATGAAAAACTGTTTTTT.

The V and J genes are TRBV6-5 and TRBJ2-3, with 10 positions matching TRBD2. The V gene end was trimmed by 0 bases and the J gene end by 3 bases; junction bases not matched to a gene: 3. The CDR3 spans 16 residues. CDR1 and CDR2 (germline): MNHEY, SVGAGI. The chain's CDR3 is CASSYSPSGGTDTQYF. The CDR3 DNA sequence: TGTGCCAGCAGTTACTCTCCTAGCGGGGGAACAGATACGCAGTATTTT.

The chain recombines TRBV2 with TRBJ2-5; TRBD2 aligns across 9 bases. This CDR3 has 15 amino acids. Germline V CDR1 and CDR2: SNHLY, FYNNEI. Trimming took 3 bases from V and 2 from J; bases not matched to a gene: 4. The CDR3 nucleotides are TGTGCCAGCAGTGATTCTAGCGGGATTCAAGAGACCCAGTACTTC. Amino acid sequence: CASSDSSGIQETQYF.

The V gene is TRBV5-6, the J gene TRBJ1-4; D is unclear. The CDR3 totals 17 residues. V dropped 2 bases and J dropped 1 base, with 15 bases sitting between them. CDR1 and CDR2 (germline): SGHDT, YYEEEE. CDR3 DNA sequence: TGTGCCAGCAGCTTTATGAGGGAGAGGTTAACTAATGAAAAACTGTTTTTT. It codes for CASSFMRERLTNEKLFF. Full variable domain (rest looked up from reference TRBV5-6 and TRBJ1-4): DAGVTQSPTHLIKTRGQQVTLRCSPKSGHDTVSWYQQALGQGPQFIFQYYEEEERQRGNFPDRFSGHQFPNYSSELNVNALLLGDSALYLCASSFMRERLTNEKLFFGSGTQLSVL.

The V call is TRBV10-3, the J call TRBJ1-2; tentative D call: TRBD1 (5 bases). V was clipped by 2 bases and J by 4 bases, with 8 bases between them. Germline lookup yields CDR1 ENHRY and CDR2 SYGVKD. CDR3 length equals 13 residues. CDR3 protein: CAISERGLYGYTF. Here the CDR3 DNA reads TGTGCCATCAGTGAGAGGGGCCTCTATGGCTACACCTTC.

The chain combines TRBV4-3 with TRBJ2-1; 8 bases are shared with TRBD2. The germline V gene encodes CDR1 LGHNA and CDR2 YSLEER. Trimming took 1 base from V and 9 from J; bases not matched to a gene: 11. The CDR3 contains 16 residues. In nucleotides, the CDR3 is TGCGCCAGCAGCCAAGGGCTGCCGGCCCGGGGGGGTGAGCAGTTCTTC. Its translation is CASSQGLPARGGEQFF.

The rearrangement joins TRBV4-2 to TRBJ1-6; D gene uncertain. Germline loops: CDR1 LGHNA, CDR2 YNFKEQ. The CDR3 has 15 residues. Trimming took off 0 bases at V and 7 bases at J, with 10 bases between the two ends. The CDR3 loop is CASSQDRQSNSPLHF. The DNA of the CDR3 is TGTGCCAGCAGCCAAGACAGGCAGTCGAATTCACCCCTCCACTTT.

The gene calls are TRBV7-2 and TRBJ2-1, with TRBD1 as a possible D gene (6 bases). The CDR3 loop spans 14 amino acids. Germline CDR1 reads SGHTA; CDR2 reads FQGNSA. Trimming left V 3 bases short and J 5 bases short, with 11 bases between. The CDR3 coding sequence is TGTGCCAGCAGCTTTTCCAGGGGTCACAATGAGCAGTTCTTC. Its protein product is CASSFSRGHNEQFF.

V gene TRBV12-3 or TRBV12-4 combines with J gene TRBJ2-5, with D perhaps TRBD2 (5 bases). The V end lost 2 bases, the J end lost 6 bases, and 10 bases lay between the germline ends. CDR3 size: 13 residues. CDR3 protein: CASSLLGGQTQYF. CDR3 coding DNA: TGTGCCAGCAGTTTACTAGGCGGGCAGACCCAGTACTTC.

In regard to this clone: This same CDR3 is encoded by further DNA sequences in the sample. The chain uses TRBV6-5 and TRBJ2-7, with D maybe TRBD2 (6 bases). The germline gives CDR1 MNHEY, CDR2 SVGAGI. This CDR3 is built from 13 residues. The germline V and J ends were trimmed by 6 bases and 2 bases, with 11 bases remaining between them. CDR3 sequence reads: CASSRDSTYEQYF. Here the CDR3 DNA reads TGTGCCAGCAGCCGGGACTCCACCTACGAGCAGTACTTC.

The J gene is TRBJ2-4, the V gene TRBV4-1, with a possible D match to TRBD2 (6 bases). Between the trimmed V and J ends, which lost 1 base and 1 base, there was a span of 20 bases. Germline V gene lookup returns CDR1 MGHRA and CDR2 YSYEKL. The CDR3 extends over 19 amino acids. Here the CDR3 DNA reads TGCGCCAGCAGCCAAGTAGCGCGGGGCCCTCTAATTGCCAAAAACATTCAGTACTTC. Translation gives CASSQVARGPLIAKNIQYF.

The chain uses TRBV3-1 (or the pseudogene TRBV3-2) and TRBJ2-3, with 8 bases fitting TRBD1. Trimming at V came to 1 base and at J to 1 base, leaving 4 bases not matched to a gene. CDR1 LGHDT and CDR2 YNNKEL come from the germline V gene (reference sequence). This CDR3 has 16 residues. For the CDR3, the DNA is TGTGCCAGCAGCCAAGGTGCGACAGGGGGCACAGATACGCAGTATTTT. As protein: CASSQGATGGTDTQYF.

The rearrangement joins TRBV5-1 to TRBJ1-3; weak D call: TRBD1 (6 bases). Trimming pared 4 bases from V and 0 bases from J, leaving 11 bases between. Looked up from germline, CDR1 is SGHRS and CDR2 is YFSETQ. The CDR3 is made up of 15 amino acids. CDR3 amino acids: CASSSTGPSGNTIYF. The CDR3 region has the DNA TGCGCCAGCAGCAGTACAGGGCCCTCTGGAAACACCATATATTTT.

The rearrangement links TRBV11-2 to TRBJ2-2, with 7 nucleotides matching TRBD1. The ends lost 5 bases at V and 0 bases at J; junction bases unmatched: 9. The CDR3 is 17 amino acids. CDR1 is SGHAT and CDR2 is FQNNGV in the germline V gene. The CDR3 reads CASSHNSGTANTGELFF. The CDR3 DNA reads TGTGCCAGCAGCCATAACTCCGGGACAGCGAACACCGGGGAGCTGTTTTTT.

The chain uses TRBV7-3 and TRBJ2-1; D is perhaps TRBD1 (5 bases). The V end was cut by 5 bases, the J end by 7 bases, with 18 bases between. Germline V gene sequence: CDR1 SGHTA, CDR2 FQGTGA. This CDR3 has 15 amino acids. The CDR3 is CASSQIGHVGNEQFF. The CDR3 bases are TGTGCCAGCAGCCAGATAGGACATGTAGGGAATGAGCAGTTCTTC.

The chain recombines TRBV27 with TRBJ2-3; 12 bases align to TRBD2. Per the germline V gene, CDR1 is MNHEY and CDR2 is SMNVEV (reference sequence). Unmatched junction bases numbered 6, after V lost 5 bases and J lost 3 bases. The CDR3 loop spans 16 amino acids. CDR3 sequence reads: CASSRLAGARTDTQYF. The DNA of the CDR3 is TGTGCCAGCAGTCGACTAGCGGGAGCGAGGACAGATACGCAGTATTTT.

J is TRBJ1-2 and V is TRBV2, with TRBD1 identical over 9 bases. Germline V lookup: CDR1 SNHLY, CDR2 FYNNEI. CDR3 length equals 15 residues. J lost 6 bases, V lost 5 bases, and 10 bases had no gene match. Here the CDR3 reads CASSPDRGFLHGYTF. CDR3 bases: TGTGCCAGCAGTCCGGACAGGGGATTCTTGCATGGCTACACCTTC.

V is TRBV29-1 and J is TRBJ1-3; 8 nucleotides align to TRBD1. V trimming: 8 bases; J trimming: 2 bases; junction bases outside the gene matches: 2. Germline-derived CDR1 and CDR2 are SQVTM and ANQGSEA. This CDR3 spans 12 amino acids. The CDR3 is CSPRGPGNTIYF. The CDR3 DNA reads as TGCAGCCCCAGGGGGCCTGGAAACACCATATATTTT.

This rearrangement joins TRBV27 to TRBJ1-3; D is ambiguous. CDR1 is MNHEY and CDR2 is SMNVEV in the germline V gene (reference sequence). V was pared by 4 bases and J by 2 bases, with 9 bases between. The CDR3 totals 14 residues. CDR3 coding DNA: TGTGCCAGCAGTTCTTACAGTACTGGAAACACCATATATTTT. This codes for CASSSYSTGNTIYF.

This chain joins TRBV5-5 and TRBJ1-4; D is uncertain. V dropped 4 bases and J dropped 0 bases, with 10 bases sitting between them. The CDR3 has 15 residues. Germline assignment: CDR1 SGHKS and CDR2 YYEKEE (reference sequence). Here the CDR3 DNA reads TGTGCCAGCAGCCTGATGAGTTCAACTAATGAAAAACTGTTTTTT. This sequence encodes CASSLMSSTNEKLFF. Supplemented by reference TRBV5-5 and TRBJ1-4, the full variable domain reads DAGVTQSPTHLIKTRGQQVTLRCSPISGHKSVSWYQQVLGQGPQFIFQYYEKEERGRGNFPDRFSARQFPNYSSELNVNALLLGDSALYLCASSLMSSTNEKLFFGSGTQLSVL.

The chain employs TRBV3-1 (or the pseudogene TRBV3-2) and TRBJ2-7; 7 nucleotides align to TRBD1. Per germline, CDR1 LGHDT and CDR2 YNNKEL (reference sequence). V trimming: 1 base; J trimming: 3 bases; junction bases outside the gene matches: 9. The CDR3 sequence is 16 residues long. For the CDR3, the DNA is TGTGCCAGCAGCCAAGGGACCGGGACAGCCTTCTACGAGCAGTACTTC. Encoded protein: CASSQGTGTAFYEQYF.

The genes are TRBV29-1 and TRBJ2-7, with D possibly being TRBD1 (6 bases). Trimming took 7 bases from V and 6 from J, leaving 16 bases between them. CDR1 and CDR2 (germline): SQVTM, ANQGSEA. This CDR3 comprises 12 residues. CDR3 sequence reads: CSAGTQGFEQYF. The CDR3 nucleotides are TGCAGCGCCGGGACACAGGGTTTCGAGCAGTACTTC.

The chain combines TRBV10-2 with TRBJ2-1; no clear D gene. The CDR3 is 12 amino acids. Per germline, CDR1 WSHSY and CDR2 SAAADI. V was cut by 0 bases and J by 9 bases, with 6 bases left in between. CDR3 coding DNA: TGCGCCAGCAGTGAGTCGAGTGGTGAGCAGTTCTTC. Protein product: CASSESSGEQFF.

This CDR3 reads CASSQEPGPLSYNEQFF. CDR3 nucleotide sequence: TGCGCCAGCAGCCAAGAGCCAGGCCCCCTCTCCTACAATGAGCAGTTCTTC. The chain couples TRBV4-3 to TRBJ2-1; D not certain. This CDR3 spans 17 amino acids. Germline V gives CDR1 LGHNA, CDR2 YSLEER. Trimming stripped 0 bases from V and 0 bases from J, with 12 bases between.

V is TRBV4-1 and J is TRBJ2-1, with D possibly matching TRBD1 (6 bases). This CDR3 is 18 amino acids long. Trimming stripped 1 base from V and 0 bases from J, with 16 bases between. CDR1 is MGHRA, CDR2 YSYEKL, per germline. For the CDR3, the DNA is TGCGCCAGCAGCCAAGCCAGGGGAAATATGGGCTCCTACAATGAGCAGTTCTTC. Translated: CASSQARGNMGSYNEQFF.

The chain has TRBV19 and TRBJ1-5; D not certain. Germline lookup yields CDR1 LNHDA and CDR2 SQIVND (reference sequence). The V end was cut by 0 bases, the J end by 0 bases, with 9 bases between. This CDR3 region has 16 residues. The CDR3 nucleotides read TGTGCCAGTAGTATAGATCAATGGCTTAGCAATCAGCCCCAGCATTTT. Protein: CASSIDQWLSNQPQHF.

The chain couples TRBV18 to TRBJ1-6, with a possible D match to TRBD1 (5 bases). V was clipped by 5 bases and J by 6 bases, with 14 bases between them. Germline CDR1 reads KGHSH; CDR2 reads LQKENI. The length of the CDR3 is 15 residues. CDR3 residues: CASSEAQGLNSPLHF. The DNA of the CDR3 is TGTGCCAGCTCAGAGGCCCAGGGTCTTAATTCACCCCTCCACTTT.

The chain recombines TRBV2 with TRBJ2-5, with a possible D match to TRBD2 (6 bases). In germline, CDR1 is SNHLY, CDR2 FYNNEI. V lost 6 bases and J 3 bases, leaving 17 bases between the germline ends. CDR3 length equals 15 residues. CDR3 sequence (DNA): TGTGCCAGCAGGGGGGACTTCCCTTTCGAAGAGACCCAGTACTTC. It specifies CASRGDFPFEETQYF.

This chain links TRBV27 with TRBJ1-2; 10 nucleotides agree with TRBD1. The CDR3 has 16 amino acids. The V segment lost 5 bases and the J segment 8 bases; nucleotides outside the gene matches: 14. Germline V lookup: CDR1 MNHEY, CDR2 SMNVEV (reference sequence). The CDR3 region is CASSPYGTGDGWGYTF. The CDR3 DNA reads TGTGCCAGCAGTCCCTACGGGACAGGGGATGGTTGGGGCTACACCTTC.

This chain links TRBV5-8 with TRBJ1-2; no definite D call. Germline loops: CDR1 SGHTS, CDR2 YDEGEE. This CDR3 has 11 amino acids. Trimming stripped 5 bases from V and 5 bases from J, with 7 bases between. The CDR3 DNA follows: TGTGCCAGCAGAATCCTGTATGGCTACACCTTC. The encoded protein is CASRILYGYTF.